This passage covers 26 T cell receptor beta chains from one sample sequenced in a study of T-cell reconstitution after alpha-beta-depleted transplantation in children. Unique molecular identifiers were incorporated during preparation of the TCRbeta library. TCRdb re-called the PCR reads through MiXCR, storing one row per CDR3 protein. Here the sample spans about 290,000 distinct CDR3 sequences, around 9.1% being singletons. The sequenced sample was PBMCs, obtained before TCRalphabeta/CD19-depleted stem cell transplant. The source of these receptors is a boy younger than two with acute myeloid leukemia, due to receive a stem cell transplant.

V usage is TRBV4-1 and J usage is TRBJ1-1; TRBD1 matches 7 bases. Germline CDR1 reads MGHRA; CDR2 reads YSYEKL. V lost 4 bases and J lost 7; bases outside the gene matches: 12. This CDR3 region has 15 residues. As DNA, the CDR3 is TGCGCCAGCAGCCCGACCCTCGCAGGGGGAAGTGAAGCTTTCTTT. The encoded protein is CASSPTLAGGSEAFF.

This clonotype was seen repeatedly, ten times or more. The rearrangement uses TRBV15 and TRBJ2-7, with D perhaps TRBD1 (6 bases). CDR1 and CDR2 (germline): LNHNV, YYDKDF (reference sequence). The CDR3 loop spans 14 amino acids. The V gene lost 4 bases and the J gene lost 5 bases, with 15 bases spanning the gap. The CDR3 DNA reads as TGTGCCACCAGCAAACAGGGAGCTGAACACGAGCAGTACTTC. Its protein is CATSKQGAEHEQYF. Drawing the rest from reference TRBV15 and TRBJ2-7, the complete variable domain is DAMVIQNPRYQVTQFGKPVTLSCSQTLNHNVMYWYQQKSSQAPKLLFHYYDKDFNNEADTPDNFQSRRPNTSFCFLDIRSPGLGDTAMYLCATSKQGAEHEQYFGPGTRLTVT.

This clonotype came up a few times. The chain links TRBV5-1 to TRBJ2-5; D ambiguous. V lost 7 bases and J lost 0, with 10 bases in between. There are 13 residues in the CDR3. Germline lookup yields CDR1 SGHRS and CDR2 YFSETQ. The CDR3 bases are TGCGCCAGCTATACAGTCAACCAAGAGACCCAGTACTTC. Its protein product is CASYTVNQETQYF.

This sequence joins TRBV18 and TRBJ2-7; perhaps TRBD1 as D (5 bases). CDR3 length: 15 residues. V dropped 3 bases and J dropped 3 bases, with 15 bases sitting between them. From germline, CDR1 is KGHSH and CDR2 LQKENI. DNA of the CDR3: TGTGCCAGCTCACCGTCAGGGTACGGCGGCTACGAGCAGTACTTC. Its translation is CASSPSGYGGYEQYF.

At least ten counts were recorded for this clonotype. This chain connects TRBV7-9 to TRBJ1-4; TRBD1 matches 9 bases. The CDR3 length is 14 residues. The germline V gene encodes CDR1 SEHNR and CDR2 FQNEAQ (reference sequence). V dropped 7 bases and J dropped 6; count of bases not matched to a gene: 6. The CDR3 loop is CASKNRDRDEKLFF. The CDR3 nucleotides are TGTGCCAGCAAAAACAGGGACAGGGATGAAAAACTGTTTTTT.

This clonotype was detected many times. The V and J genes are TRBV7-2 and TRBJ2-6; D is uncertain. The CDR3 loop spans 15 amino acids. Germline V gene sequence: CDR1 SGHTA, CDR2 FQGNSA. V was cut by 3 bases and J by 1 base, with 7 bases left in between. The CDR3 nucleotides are TGTGCCAGCAGCTTTGCATTTTCTGGGGCCAACGTCCTGACTTTC. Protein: CASSFAFSGANVLTF.

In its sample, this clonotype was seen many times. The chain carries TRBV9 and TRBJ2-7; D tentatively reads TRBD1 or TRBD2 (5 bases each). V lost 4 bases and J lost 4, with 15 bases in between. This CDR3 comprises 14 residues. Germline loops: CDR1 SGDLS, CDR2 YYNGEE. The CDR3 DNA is TGTGCCAGCAGCTCTAGCTGGGGGTTATACGAGCAGTACTTC. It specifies CASSSSWGLYEQYF.

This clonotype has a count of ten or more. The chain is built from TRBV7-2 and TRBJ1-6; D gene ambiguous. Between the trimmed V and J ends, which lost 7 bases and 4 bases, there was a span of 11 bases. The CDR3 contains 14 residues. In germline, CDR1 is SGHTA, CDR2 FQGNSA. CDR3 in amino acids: CASTPAAYNSPLHF. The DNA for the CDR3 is TGTGCCAGCACCCCGGCGGCTTATAATTCACCCCTCCACTTT. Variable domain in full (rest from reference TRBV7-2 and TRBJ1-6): GAGVSQSPSNKVTEKGKDVELRCDPISGHTALYWYRQSLGQGLEFLIYFQGNSAPDKSGLPSDRFSAERTGGSVSTLTIQRTQQEDSAVYLCASTPAAYNSPLHFGNGTRLTVT.

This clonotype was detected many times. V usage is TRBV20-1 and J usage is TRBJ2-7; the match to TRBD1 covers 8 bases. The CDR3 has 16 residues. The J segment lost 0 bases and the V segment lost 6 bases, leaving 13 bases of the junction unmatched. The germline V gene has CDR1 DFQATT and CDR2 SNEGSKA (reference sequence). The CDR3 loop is CSATGTGAILSYEQYF. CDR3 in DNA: TGCAGTGCGACCGGGACAGGAGCCATTCTCTCCTACGAGCAGTACTTC.

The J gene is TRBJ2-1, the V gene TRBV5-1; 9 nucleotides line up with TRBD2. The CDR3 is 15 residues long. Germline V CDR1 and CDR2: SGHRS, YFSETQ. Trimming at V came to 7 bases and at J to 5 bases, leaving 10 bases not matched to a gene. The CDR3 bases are TGCGCCAGCCTAGCCGGGACTAGCCCTGACAATGAGCAGTTCTTC. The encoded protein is CASLAGTSPDNEQFF.

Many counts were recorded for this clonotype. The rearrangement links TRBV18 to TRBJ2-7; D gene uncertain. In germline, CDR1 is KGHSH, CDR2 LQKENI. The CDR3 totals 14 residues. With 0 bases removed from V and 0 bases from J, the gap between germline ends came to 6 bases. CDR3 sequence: CASSPPYSSYEQYF. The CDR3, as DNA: TGTGCCAGCTCACCACCTTATAGCTCCTACGAGCAGTACTTC. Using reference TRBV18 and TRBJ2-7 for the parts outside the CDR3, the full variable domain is NAGVMQNPRHLVRRRGQEARLRCSPMKGHSHVYWYRQLPEEGLKFMVYLQKENIIDESGMPKERFSAEFPKEGPSILRIQQVVRGDSAAYFCASSPPYSSYEQYFGPGTRLTVT.

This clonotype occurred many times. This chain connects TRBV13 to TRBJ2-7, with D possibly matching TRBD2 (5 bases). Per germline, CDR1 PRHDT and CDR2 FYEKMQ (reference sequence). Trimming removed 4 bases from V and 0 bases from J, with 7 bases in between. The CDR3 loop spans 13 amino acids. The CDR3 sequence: CASSYGISYEQYF. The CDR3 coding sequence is TGTGCCAGCAGCTACGGGATCTCCTACGAGCAGTACTTC.

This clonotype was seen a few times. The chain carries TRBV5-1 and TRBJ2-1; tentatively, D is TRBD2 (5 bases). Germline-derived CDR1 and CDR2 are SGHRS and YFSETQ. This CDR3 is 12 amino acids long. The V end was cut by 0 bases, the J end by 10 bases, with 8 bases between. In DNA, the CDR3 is TGCGCCAGCAGCTTGGCGGGAAGCGAGCAGTTCTTC. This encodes CASSLAGSEQFF.

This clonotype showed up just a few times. CDR3 amino acids: CASSTLGQAYTDTQYF. The CDR3 nucleotides read TGCGCCAGCAGCACCCTGGGACAGGCGTACACAGATACGCAGTATTTT. V gene TRBV5-1 combines with J gene TRBJ2-3; the match to TRBD1 covers 8 bases. V lost 4 bases to trimming and J lost 2 bases; unmatched junction nucleotides: 9. The germline V gene has CDR1 SGHRS and CDR2 YFSETQ. The CDR3 runs to 16 residues. The whole variable domain, remainder taken from reference TRBV5-1 and TRBJ2-3, is KAGVTQTPRYLIKTRGQQVTLSCSPISGHRSVSWYQQTPGQGLQFLFEYFSETQRNKGNFPGRFSGRQFSNSRSEMNVSTLELGDSALYLCASSTLGQAYTDTQYFGPGTRLTVL.

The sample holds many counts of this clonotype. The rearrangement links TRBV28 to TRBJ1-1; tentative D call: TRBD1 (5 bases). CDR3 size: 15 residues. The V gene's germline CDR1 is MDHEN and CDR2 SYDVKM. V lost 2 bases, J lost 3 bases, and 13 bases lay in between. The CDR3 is CASSLPAGWDTEAFF. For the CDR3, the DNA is TGTGCCAGCAGTTTACCCGCAGGGTGGGACACTGAAGCTTTCTTT.

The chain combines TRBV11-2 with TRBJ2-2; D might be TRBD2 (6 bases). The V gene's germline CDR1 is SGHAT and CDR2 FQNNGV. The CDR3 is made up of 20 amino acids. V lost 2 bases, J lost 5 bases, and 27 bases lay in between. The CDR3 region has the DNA TGTGCCAGCAGCTTAAACCCCCCGATACCTAGAAGGAGGGAAACCGGGGAGCTGTTTTTT. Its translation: CASSLNPPIPRRRETGELFF.

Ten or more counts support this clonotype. The CDR3 sequence is CASSVGTSGRVGSEQFF. The CDR3 DNA reads as TGTGCCAGCAGCGTAGGGACTAGCGGGAGGGTCGGTAGTGAGCAGTTCTTC. The chain uses TRBV9 and TRBJ2-1; 15 nucleotides match TRBD2. After removal of 0 bases from V and 9 bases from J, the junction contained 7 bases not matched to a gene. This CDR3 comprises 17 residues. CDR1 and CDR2 (germline): SGDLS, YYNGEE.

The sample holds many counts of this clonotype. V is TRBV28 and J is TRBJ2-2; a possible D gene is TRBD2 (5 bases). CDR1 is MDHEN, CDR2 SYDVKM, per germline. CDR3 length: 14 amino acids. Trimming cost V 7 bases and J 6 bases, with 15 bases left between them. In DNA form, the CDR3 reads TGTGCCAGCACCCCGACTAAGCCGTCCGGGGAGCTGTTTTTT. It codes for CASTPTKPSGELFF.

The CDR3 DNA is TGTGCCAGCAGCAAAGTTCGCAGTCCTAGCACAGATACGCAGTATTTT. Amino acid sequence: CASSKVRSPSTDTQYF. The V and J genes are TRBV21-1 and TRBJ2-3. TRBV21-1 represents a pseudogene. CDR3 size: 16 residues.

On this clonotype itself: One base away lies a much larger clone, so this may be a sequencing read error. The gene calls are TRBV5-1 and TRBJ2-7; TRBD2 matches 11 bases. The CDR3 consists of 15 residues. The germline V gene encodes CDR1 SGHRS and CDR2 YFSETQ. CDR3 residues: CASSRLAGPSYQQYF. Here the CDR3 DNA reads TGCGCCAGCAGCCGACTAGCGGGGCCTTCCTACCAGCAGTACTTC.

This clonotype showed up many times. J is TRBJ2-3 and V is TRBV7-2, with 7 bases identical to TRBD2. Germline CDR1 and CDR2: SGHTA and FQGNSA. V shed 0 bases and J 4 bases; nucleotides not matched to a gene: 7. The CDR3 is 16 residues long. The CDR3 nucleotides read TGTGCCAGCAGCTTAGCGGCCAGCGGGAAACCAGATACGCAGTATTTT. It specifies CASSLAASGKPDTQYF.

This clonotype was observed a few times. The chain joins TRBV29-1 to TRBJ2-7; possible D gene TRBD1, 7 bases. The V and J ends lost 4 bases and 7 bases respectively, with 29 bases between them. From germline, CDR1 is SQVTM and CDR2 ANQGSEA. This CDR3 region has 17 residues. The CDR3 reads CSVGARAGRQGLYEQYF. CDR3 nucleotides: TGCAGCGTTGGGGCTCGGGCGGGGAGACAGGGTCTTTATGAGCAGTACTTC.

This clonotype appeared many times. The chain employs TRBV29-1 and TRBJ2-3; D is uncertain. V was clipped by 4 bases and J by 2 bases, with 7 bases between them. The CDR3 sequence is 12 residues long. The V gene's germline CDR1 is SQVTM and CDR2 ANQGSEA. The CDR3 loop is CSVVTSTDTQYF. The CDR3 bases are TGCAGCGTTGTAACATCCACAGATACGCAGTATTTT.

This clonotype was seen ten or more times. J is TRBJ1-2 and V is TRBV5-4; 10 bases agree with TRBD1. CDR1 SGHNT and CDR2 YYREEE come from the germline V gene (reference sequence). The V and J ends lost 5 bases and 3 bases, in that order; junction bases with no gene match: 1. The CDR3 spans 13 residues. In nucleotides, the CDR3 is TGTGCCAGCAGAGGGACAGGGGACTATGGCTACACCTTC. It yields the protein CASRGTGDYGYTF.

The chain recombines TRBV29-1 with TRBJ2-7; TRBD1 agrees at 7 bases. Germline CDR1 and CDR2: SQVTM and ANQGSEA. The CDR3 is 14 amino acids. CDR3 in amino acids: CRRRTGSPLYEQYF. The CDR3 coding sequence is TGCAGAAGAAGGACAGGCAGCCCTCTCTACGAGCAGTACTTC.

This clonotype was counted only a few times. The CDR3 spells CASSQGTGGAGEQYF. CDR3 in DNA: TGTGCCAGCAGCCAAGGGACAGGGGGCGCGGGGGAGCAGTACTTC. The V call is TRBV4-2, the J call TRBJ2-7, with TRBD1 matching over 11 bases. CDR1 is LGHNA, CDR2 YNFKEQ, per germline. The CDR3 runs to 15 residues. V gave up 1 base and J gave up 7 bases; unmatched junction bases: 6.